The present T cell receptor beta chain was sequenced within a study of shared T cell receptors in the human thymus. The ends lost 3 bases at V and 5 bases at J; junction bases unmatched: 8. CDR3 length equals 15 residues. Germline V gene lookup returns CDR1 SGDLS and CDR2 YYNGEE. Clones were read by immunoSEQ multiplex PCR, and TCRdb kept only the in-frame ones, dropping some. The top ten hold around 0.0094% of the sample, which has approximately 730,000 clones, approximately 83% seen once. The sample was also linked to a second study, of human thymus T cells. That paper notes: Serving as donors were healthy Finnish infants, each of whom was having open corrective surgery for congenital heart defects. Among thymic and blood repertoires, usage of V and J genes appeared biased. Related research reported highly overlapping thymic repertoires among unrelated individuals.

Sequencing was carried out using thymocytes. The TCR sequence derives from a girl under three years old with a congenital heart defect. The gene calls are TRBV9 and TRBJ1-5; 7 bases line up with TRBD1. CDR3 nucleotides: TGTGCCAGCAGCGGCTCCGGACAGGAGGATCAGCCCCAGCATTTT. Protein product: CASSGSGQEDQPQHF.